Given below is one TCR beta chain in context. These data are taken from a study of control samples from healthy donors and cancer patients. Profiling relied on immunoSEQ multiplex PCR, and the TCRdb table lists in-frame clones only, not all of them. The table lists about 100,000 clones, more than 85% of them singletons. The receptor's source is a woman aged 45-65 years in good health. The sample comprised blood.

This chain's CDR3 is CASTELNTWKDQPQHF. The CDR3 bases are TGTGCCAGCACCGAACTCAATACATGGAAGGATCAGCCCCAGCATTTT. The chain is built from TRBV21-1 and TRBJ1-5. TRBV21-1 is a documented pseudogene. The CDR3 is made up of 16 amino acids.